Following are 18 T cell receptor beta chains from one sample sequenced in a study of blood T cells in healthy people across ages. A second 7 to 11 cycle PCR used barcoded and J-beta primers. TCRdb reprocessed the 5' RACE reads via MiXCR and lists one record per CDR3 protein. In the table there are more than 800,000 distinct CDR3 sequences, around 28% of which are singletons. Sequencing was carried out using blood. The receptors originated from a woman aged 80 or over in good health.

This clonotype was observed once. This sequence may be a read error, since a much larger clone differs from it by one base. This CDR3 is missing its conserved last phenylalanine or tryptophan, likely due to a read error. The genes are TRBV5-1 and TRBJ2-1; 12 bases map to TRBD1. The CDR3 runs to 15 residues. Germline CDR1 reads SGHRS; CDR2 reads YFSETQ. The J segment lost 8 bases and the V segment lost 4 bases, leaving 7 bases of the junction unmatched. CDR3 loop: CASSPGQGAIDEQFL. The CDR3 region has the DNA TGCGCCAGCAGCCCGGGACAGGGGGCGATCGATGAGCAGTTCTTA.

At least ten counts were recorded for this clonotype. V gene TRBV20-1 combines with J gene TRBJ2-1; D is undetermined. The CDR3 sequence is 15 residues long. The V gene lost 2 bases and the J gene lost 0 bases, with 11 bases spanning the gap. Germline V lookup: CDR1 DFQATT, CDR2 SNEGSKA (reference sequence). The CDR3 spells CSARNPAGSYNEQFF. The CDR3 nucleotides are TGCAGTGCTAGAAACCCGGCAGGCTCCTACAATGAGCAGTTCTTC.

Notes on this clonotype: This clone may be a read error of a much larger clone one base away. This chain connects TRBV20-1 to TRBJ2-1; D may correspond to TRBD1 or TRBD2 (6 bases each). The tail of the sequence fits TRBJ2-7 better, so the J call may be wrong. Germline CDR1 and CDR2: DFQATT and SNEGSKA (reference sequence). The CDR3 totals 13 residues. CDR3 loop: CSGGASSYNEQYF. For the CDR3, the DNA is TGCAGTGGGGGGGCCAGCTCCTACAATGAGCAGTACTTC.

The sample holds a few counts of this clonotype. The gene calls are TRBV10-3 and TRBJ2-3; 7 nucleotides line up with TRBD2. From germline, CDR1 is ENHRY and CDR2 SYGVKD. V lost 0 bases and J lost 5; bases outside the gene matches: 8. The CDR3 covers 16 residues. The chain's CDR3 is CAISESAAGPQDTQYF. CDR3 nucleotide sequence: TGTGCCATCAGTGAGTCTGCAGCGGGGCCTCAAGATACGCAGTATTTT.

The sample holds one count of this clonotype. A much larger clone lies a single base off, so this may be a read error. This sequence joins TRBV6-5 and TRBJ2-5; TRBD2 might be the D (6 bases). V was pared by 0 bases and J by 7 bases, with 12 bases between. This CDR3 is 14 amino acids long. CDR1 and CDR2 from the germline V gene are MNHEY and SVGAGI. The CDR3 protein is CASSYSAGFGTQYF. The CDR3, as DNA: TGTGCCAGCAGTTACTCGGCGGGGTTTGGGACCCAGTACTTC.

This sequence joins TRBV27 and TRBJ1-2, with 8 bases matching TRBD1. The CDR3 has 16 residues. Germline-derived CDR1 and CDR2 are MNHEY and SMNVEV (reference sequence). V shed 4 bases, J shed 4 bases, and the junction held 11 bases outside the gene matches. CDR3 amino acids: CASSSLGQGATYGYTF. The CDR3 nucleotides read TGTGCCAGCAGTTCCCTCGGGCAGGGGGCCACCTATGGCTACACCTTC.

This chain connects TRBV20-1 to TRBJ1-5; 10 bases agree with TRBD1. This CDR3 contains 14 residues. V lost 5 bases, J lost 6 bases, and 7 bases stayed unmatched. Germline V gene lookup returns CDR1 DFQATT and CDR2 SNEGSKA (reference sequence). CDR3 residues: CSAGRDRGGQPQHF. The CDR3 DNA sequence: TGCAGTGCTGGCCGGGACAGGGGCGGTCAGCCCCAGCATTTT.

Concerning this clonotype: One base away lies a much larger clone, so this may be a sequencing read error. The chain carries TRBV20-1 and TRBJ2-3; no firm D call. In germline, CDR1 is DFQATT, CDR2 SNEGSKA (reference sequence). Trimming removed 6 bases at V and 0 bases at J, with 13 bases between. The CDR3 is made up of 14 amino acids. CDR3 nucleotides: TGCAGTGCCCACCCCAGAGGTAGCACAGATACGCAGTATTTT. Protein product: CSAHPRGSTDTQYF.

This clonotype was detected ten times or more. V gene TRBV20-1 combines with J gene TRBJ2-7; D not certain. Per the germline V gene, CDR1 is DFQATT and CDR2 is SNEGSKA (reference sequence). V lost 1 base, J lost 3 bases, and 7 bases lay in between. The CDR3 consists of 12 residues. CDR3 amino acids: CSARVEGYEQYF. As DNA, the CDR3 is TGCAGTGCTAGAGTAGAAGGCTACGAGCAGTACTTC.

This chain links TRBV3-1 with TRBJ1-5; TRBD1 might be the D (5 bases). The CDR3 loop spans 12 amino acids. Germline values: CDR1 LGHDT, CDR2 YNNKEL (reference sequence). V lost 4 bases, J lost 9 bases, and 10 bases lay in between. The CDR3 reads CASSRGCGPQHF. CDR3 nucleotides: TGTGCCAGCAGCCGGGGGTGTGGGCCCCAGCATTTT.

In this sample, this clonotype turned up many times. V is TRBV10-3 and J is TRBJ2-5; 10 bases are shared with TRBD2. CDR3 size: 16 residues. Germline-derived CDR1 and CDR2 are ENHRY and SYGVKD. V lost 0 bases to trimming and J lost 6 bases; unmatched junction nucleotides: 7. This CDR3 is CAISESGLAGAKTQYF. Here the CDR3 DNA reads TGTGCCATCAGTGAGTCAGGCCTAGCGGGGGCCAAGACCCAGTACTTC.

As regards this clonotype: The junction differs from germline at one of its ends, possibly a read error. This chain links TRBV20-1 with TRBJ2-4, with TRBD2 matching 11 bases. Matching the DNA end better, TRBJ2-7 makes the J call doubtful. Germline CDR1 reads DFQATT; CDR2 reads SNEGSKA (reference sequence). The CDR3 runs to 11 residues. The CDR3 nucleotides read TGCAGTACTAGCGGGGGTAACGAGCAGTACTTC. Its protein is CSTSGGNEQYF.

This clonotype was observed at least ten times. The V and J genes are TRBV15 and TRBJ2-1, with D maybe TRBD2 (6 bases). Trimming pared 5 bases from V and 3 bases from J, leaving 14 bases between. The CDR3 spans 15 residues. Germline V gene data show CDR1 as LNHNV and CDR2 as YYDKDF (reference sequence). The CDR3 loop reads CATSPRSGGYNEQFF. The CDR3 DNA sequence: TGTGCCACCAGCCCCCGTTCCGGGGGCTACAATGAGCAGTTCTTC.

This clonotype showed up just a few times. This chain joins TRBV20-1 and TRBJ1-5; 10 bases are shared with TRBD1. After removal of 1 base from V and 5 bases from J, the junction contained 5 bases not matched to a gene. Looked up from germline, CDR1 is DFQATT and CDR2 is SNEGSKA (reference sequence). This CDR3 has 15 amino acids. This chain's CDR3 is CSARARTGGDQPQHF. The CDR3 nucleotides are TGCAGTGCTAGAGCTCGGACAGGGGGTGATCAGCCCCAGCATTTT.

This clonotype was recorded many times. CDR3 DNA: TGTGCCACCAGCGCCATGGGGGGCGGAGATACGCAGTATTTT. Its protein product is CATSAMGGGDTQYF. The gene calls are TRBV24-1 and TRBJ2-3; D could derive from TRBD1 or TRBD2 (6 bases each). Germline CDR1 KGHDR, CDR2 SFDVKD. V was cut by 7 bases and J by 5 bases, with 15 bases left in between. CDR3 size: 14 residues.

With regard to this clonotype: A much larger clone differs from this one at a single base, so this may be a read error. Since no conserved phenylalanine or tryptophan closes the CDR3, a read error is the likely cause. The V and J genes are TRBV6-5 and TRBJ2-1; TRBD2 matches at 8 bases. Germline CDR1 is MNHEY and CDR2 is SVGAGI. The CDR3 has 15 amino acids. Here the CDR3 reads CASSTGLASSNEQFV. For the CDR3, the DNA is TGTGCCAGCAGTACCGGACTAGCCTCCTCCAATGAGCAGTTCGTC.

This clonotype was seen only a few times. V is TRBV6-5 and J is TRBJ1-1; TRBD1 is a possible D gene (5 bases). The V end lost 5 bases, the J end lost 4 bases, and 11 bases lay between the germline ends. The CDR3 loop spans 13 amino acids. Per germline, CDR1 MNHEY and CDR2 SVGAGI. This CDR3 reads CASSRTLSTEAFF. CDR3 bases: TGTGCCAGCAGTCGGACATTGAGCACTGAAGCTTTCTTT.

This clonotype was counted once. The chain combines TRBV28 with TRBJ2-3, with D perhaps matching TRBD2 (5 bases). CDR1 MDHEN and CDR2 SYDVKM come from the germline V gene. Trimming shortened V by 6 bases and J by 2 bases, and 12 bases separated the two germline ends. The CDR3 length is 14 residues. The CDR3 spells CASRPGFPTDTQYF. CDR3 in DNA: TGTGCCAGCAGACCGGGGTTCCCCACAGATACGCAGTATTTT.